These 13 T cell receptor beta chains were sequenced from one sample in a study of cytomegalovirus exposure and HLA in healthy donors. The PCR employed 60 Vbeta primers together with 13 Jbeta primers. Method: immunoSEQ multiplex PCR; TCRdb's copy keeps in-frame clones and lacks some. The data hold fewer than 200,000 clones, with 79% observed a single time. The sequenced sample consisted of PBMCs. All receptors come from a woman in her thirties or forties in good health and CMV-seronegative.

The chain combines TRBV9 with TRBJ1-1, with unresolved D. The CDR3 spans 13 residues. V was clipped by 0 bases and J by 5 bases, with 8 bases between them. Germline-derived CDR1 and CDR2 are SGDLS and YYNGEE. CDR3 amino acids: CASSVAQITEAFF. For the CDR3, the DNA is TGTGCCAGCAGCGTAGCACAGATTACTGAAGCTTTCTTT.

The DNA for the CDR3 is TGTGCCAGCAGCCTCCAGGGTGGGACAGGAGGCGAGCAGTACTTC. This gives the protein CASSLQGGTGGEQYF. The rearrangement joins TRBV5-4 to TRBJ2-7; 8 nucleotides align to TRBD1. CDR1 SGHNT and CDR2 YYREEE come from the germline V gene (reference sequence). The CDR3 extends over 15 amino acids. Germline trimming cut 4 bases from V and 6 bases from J; bases unmatched to any gene: 12.

The chain couples TRBV10-2 to TRBJ2-5; D perhaps matches TRBD2 (5 bases). The CDR3 consists of 17 residues. Germline values: CDR1 WSHSY, CDR2 SAAADI. V shed 6 bases and J shed 5 bases, with 25 bases lying between them. This chain's CDR3 is CASRKSSRARAMETQYF. The CDR3 DNA sequence: TGCGCCAGCAGAAAATCATCGAGGGCTCGGGCGATGGAGACCCAGTACTTC.

This chain uses TRBV28 with TRBJ1-2, with 7 bases aligning to TRBD1. The CDR3 loop spans 14 amino acids. The germline CDR1 and CDR2 sequences are MDHEN and SYDVKM. Trimming took 4 bases from V and 3 from J; bases not matched to a gene: 5. For the CDR3, the DNA is TGTGCCAGCAGTTCGGGACAGACGTACTATGGCTACACCTTC. Amino acid sequence: CASSSGQTYYGYTF.

V and J are TRBV27 and TRBJ2-7; TRBD2 agrees at 7 bases. Trimming took 7 bases from V and 8 from J; bases not matched to a gene: 17. Germline values: CDR1 MNHEY, CDR2 SMNVEV (reference sequence). The CDR3 has 15 residues. The CDR3 bases are TGTGCCAGCAACCCCACTAGCGCCGGTTTCGGACAGCAGTACTTC. This sequence encodes CASNPTSAGFGQQYF.

The sample holds one count of this clone. The V and J genes are TRBV5-1 and TRBJ1-2, with 9 positions matching TRBD1. CDR3 length: 17 residues. Trimming at V came to 5 bases and at J to 2 bases, leaving 13 bases not matched to a gene. The germline CDR1 and CDR2 sequences are SGHRS and YFSETQ. The CDR3 nucleotides are TGCGCCAGCAGTCATGGCGGTCGGGACAGGGCCAACTATGGCTACACCTTC. This encodes CASSHGGRDRANYGYTF.

The rearrangement links TRBV5-4 to TRBJ2-7, with 10 positions matching TRBD1. Losses at the gene ends were 4 bases for V and 5 bases for J; bases not matched to a gene: 6. The CDR3 spans 14 residues. CDR1 is SGHNT and CDR2 is YYREEE in the germline V gene (reference sequence). CDR3 DNA: TGTGCCAGCAGCCTCGACAGGGGGCTCAACGAGCAGTACTTC. Its protein is CASSLDRGLNEQYF.

The chain employs TRBV2 and TRBJ1-2; possibly TRBD1 for D (6 bases). The CDR3 runs 12 residues. V lost 9 bases and J lost 6, with 14 bases in between. Germline V gene sequence: CDR1 SNHLY, CDR2 FYNNEI. The CDR3: CASQGKLDGYTF. Written as DNA, the CDR3 is TGTGCCAGTCAGGGGAAGTTAGATGGCTACACCTTC.

The rearrangement joins TRBV19 to TRBJ2-2; 8 bases line up with TRBD2. V was clipped by 3 bases and J by 2 bases; unmatched bases: 5. CDR1 is LNHDA and CDR2 is SQIVND in the germline V gene (reference sequence). The CDR3 totals 16 residues. Written as DNA, the CDR3 is TGTGCCAGTAGTATTATCGGGGGGGCAAACACCGGGGAGCTGTTTTTT. Translation gives CASSIIGGANTGELFF.

V and J are TRBV6-5 and TRBJ2-7, with D maybe TRBD2 (6 bases). Per the germline V gene, CDR1 is MNHEY and CDR2 is SVGAGI. This CDR3 is built from 13 residues. The germline V and J ends were trimmed by 7 bases and 5 bases, with 15 bases remaining between them. CDR3 in DNA: TGTGCCAGCACCCCCCTCGGGGGTCACGAGCAGTACTTC. Residues: CASTPLGGHEQYF.

V and J are TRBV7-2 and TRBJ1-4, with D perhaps TRBD1 (6 bases). This CDR3 comprises 14 residues. Germline-derived CDR1 and CDR2 are SGHTA and FQGNSA. The germline V and J ends were trimmed by 8 bases and 6 bases, with 16 bases remaining between them. Here the CDR3 reads CASSTTGTDEKLFF. CDR3 DNA sequence: TGTGCCAGCTCAACCACAGGGACGGATGAAAAACTGTTTTTT.

The chain links TRBV4-1 to TRBJ2-7; maybe TRBD2 (5 bases). Between the trimmed V and J ends, which lost 3 bases and 6 bases, there was a span of 12 bases. In germline, CDR1 is MGHRA, CDR2 YSYEKL. This CDR3 has 13 residues. The CDR3 sequence: CASSHPGMGEQYF. The CDR3 bases are TGCGCCAGCAGCCATCCCGGGATGGGCGAGCAGTACTTC.

The rearrangement joins TRBV7-9 to TRBJ1-3; 7 positions agree with TRBD1. Unmatched junction bases numbered 8, after V lost 2 bases and J lost 4 bases. The CDR3 is 16 residues long. Looked up from germline, CDR1 is SEHNR and CDR2 is FQNEAQ (reference sequence). The CDR3 nucleotides are TGTGCCAGCAGCTTATCTACCGGGACAGTAGGAAACACCATATATTTT. Amino acid sequence: CASSLSTGTVGNTIYF.